A single sample is the source of the 27 T cell receptor beta chains below, sequenced in a study of cytomegalovirus exposure and HLA in healthy donors. The study ran its PCR with 60 Vbeta and 13 Jbeta primers. Measured with immunoSEQ multiplex PCR; TCRdb has only the in-frame clones, and not every one. Counted here are 170,000 or so clones, about 84% occurring once; the ten biggest clones make up roughly 5.2%. Input material: PBMCs. The origin of the receptors is a man aged 18 to 29 in good health and CMV-seronegative.

The sample holds one count of this clone. The chain uses TRBV29-1 and TRBJ1-5; D gene uncertain. The CDR3 extends over 13 amino acids. The germline V gene has CDR1 SQVTM and CDR2 ANQGSEA. The germline V and J ends were trimmed by 6 bases and 4 bases, with 13 bases remaining between them. CDR3 protein: CSVGGRLNQPQHF. The CDR3 bases are TGCAGCGTCGGCGGGCGACTAAATCAGCCCCAGCATTTT.

The chain carries TRBV19 and TRBJ1-2; the D is unclear. Between the trimmed V and J ends, which lost 3 bases and 4 bases, there was a span of 15 bases. Germline values: CDR1 LNHDA, CDR2 SQIVND (reference sequence). This CDR3 is 15 amino acids long. The CDR3 region is CASSMGKRAGYGYTF. As DNA, the CDR3 is TGTGCCAGTAGTATGGGGAAGAGGGCTGGCTATGGCTACACCTTC. Using reference TRBV19 and TRBJ1-2 for the parts outside the CDR3, the full variable domain is DGGITQSPKYLFRKEGQNVTLSCEQNLNHDAMYWYRQDPGQGLRLIYYSQIVNDFQKGDIAEGYSVSREKKESFPLTVTSAQKNPTAFYLCASSMGKRAGYGYTFGSGTRLTVV.

This clone was counted once. V usage is TRBV27 and J usage is TRBJ1-1, with TRBD1 matching over 11 bases. V lost 5 bases and J lost 6; bases outside the gene matches: 8. The CDR3 totals 15 residues. Germline loops: CDR1 MNHEY, CDR2 SMNVEV (reference sequence). The CDR3 DNA reads TGTGCCAGCAGTCCTTGGGACAGGGGGGTCCCTGAAGCTTTCTTT. Encoded protein: CASSPWDRGVPEAFF.

The CDR3 bases are TGCGCCAGCAGCCAAGGGACAGAGTCTAACTATGGCTACACCTTC. It specifies CASSQGTESNYGYTF. The J gene is TRBJ1-2, the V gene TRBV4-1, with D perhaps matching TRBD1 (6 bases). CDR1 and CDR2 from the germline V gene are MGHRA and YSYEKL. This CDR3 region has 15 residues. Trimming pared 1 base from V and 0 bases from J, leaving 9 bases between.

The chain is built from TRBV11-3 and TRBJ2-2, with D possibly TRBD1 on 6 matching bases. Trimming removed 0 bases at V and 0 bases at J, with 14 bases between. This CDR3 contains 18 residues. CDR1 and CDR2 from the germline V gene are SGHNT and YENEEA. The DNA of the CDR3 is TGTGCCAGCAGCTTAGACCAAGGGGGAAGCGCGAACACCGGGGAGCTGTTTTTT. The encoded protein is CASSLDQGGSANTGELFF.

The V and J genes are TRBV10-3 and TRBJ2-7, with 10 bases fitting TRBD1. CDR3 length: 13 residues. CDR1 ENHRY and CDR2 SYGVKD come from the germline V gene. After removal of 10 bases from V and 4 bases from J, the junction contained 7 bases not matched to a gene. CDR3 sequence (DNA): TGTGCCACAGCGGGACAGGGGCTGTACGAGCAGTACTTC. The encoded protein is CATAGQGLYEQYF.

The J gene is TRBJ2-7, the V gene TRBV7-9; 10 nucleotides agree with TRBD2. This CDR3 has 14 amino acids. V lost 5 bases to trimming and J lost 3 bases; unmatched junction nucleotides: 4. The germline CDR1 and CDR2 sequences are SEHNR and FQNEAQ (reference sequence). CDR3 DNA: TGTGCCAGCAGCCGAACTAGCGGGGACTACGAGCAGTACTTC. It is translated as CASSRTSGDYEQYF.

The chain employs TRBV6-6 and TRBJ2-5; D possibly corresponds to TRBD1 (6 bases). Trimming stripped 5 bases from V and 2 bases from J, with 12 bases between. The germline V gene encodes CDR1 MNHNY and CDR2 SVGAGI (reference sequence). CDR3 length: 14 amino acids. The CDR3 DNA is TGTGCCAGCAGTCCCTGGGGGCTACAAGAGACCCAGTACTTC. Translation: CASSPWGLQETQYF.

The chain has TRBV5-3 and TRBJ2-1, with TRBD2 matching over 11 bases. TRBV5-3 is assigned to the ORF class and has an uncertain function. V dropped 3 bases and J dropped 7; count of bases not matched to a gene: 9. This CDR3 has 16 residues. In DNA form, the CDR3 reads TGTGCCAGAAGCTCATTAGCGGGAGGGCCTTTTAATGAGCAGTTCTTC. Translated, it gives CARSSLAGGPFNEQFF.

The chain has TRBV7-2 and TRBJ2-1, with 7 bases that match TRBD2. The CDR3 has 14 residues. The germline V gene has CDR1 SGHTA and CDR2 FQGNSA. V lost 0 bases and J lost 9; bases outside the gene matches: 5. In nucleotides, the CDR3 is TGTGCCAGCAGCTTAGCGGGAGGGCGCAGTGAGCAGTTCTTC. It yields the protein CASSLAGGRSEQFF.

The CDR3 DNA follows: TGTGCCAGCAGCATGCTAAGAGCGGCCTTCTACGAGCAGTACTTC. Amino acid sequence: CASSMLRAAFYEQYF. The chain carries TRBV7-9 and TRBJ2-5; a weak D match, TRBD2 (5 bases). The DNA end lines up better with TRBJ2-7; the J call may be wrong. The CDR3 totals 15 residues. Germline CDR1 reads SEHNR; CDR2 reads FQNEAQ (reference sequence).

This clone was counted a few times. The chain employs TRBV6-5 and TRBJ2-1, with 12 bases that match TRBD1. This CDR3 is built from 14 residues. V lost 6 bases, J lost 8 bases, and 5 bases stayed unmatched. Looked up from germline, CDR1 is MNHEY and CDR2 is SVGAGI. The CDR3 DNA reads TGTGCCAGCAGAATCGGGACAGGGGGCCATGAGCAGTTCTTC. Residues: CASRIGTGGHEQFF.

This clone appeared once. This sequence joins TRBV7-2 and TRBJ2-3, with D unclear. Germline V gene sequence: CDR1 SGHTA, CDR2 FQGNSA. Deletions cut 2 bases from V and 4 bases from J, with 4 bases between. This CDR3 spans 12 amino acids. The DNA of the CDR3 is TGTGCCAGCAGCTTATATTCAGATACGCAGTATTTT. Protein sequence: CASSLYSDTQYF.

This clone was seen a few times. This chain links TRBV6-5 with TRBJ1-1; tentatively, D is TRBD1 (6 bases). The CDR3 is 13 residues long. V dropped 2 bases and J dropped 6 bases, with 10 bases sitting between them. Germline assignment: CDR1 MNHEY and CDR2 SVGAGI. CDR3 nucleotides: TGTGCCAGCAGTTACGTCCGGACAGCTGAAGCTTTCTTT. Residues: CASSYVRTAEAFF.

V and J are TRBV2 and TRBJ2-5, with TRBD2 identical over 7 bases. The CDR3 loop spans 13 amino acids. J lost 5 bases, V lost 7 bases, and 7 bases had no gene match. Germline V CDR1 and CDR2: SNHLY, FYNNEI. CDR3 sequence: CASMGGFRETQYF. DNA of the CDR3: TGTGCCAGCATGGGGGGGTTCCGGGAGACCCAGTACTTC.

This rearrangement joins TRBV19 to TRBJ2-7, with 8 bases that match TRBD2. Germline V gives CDR1 LNHDA, CDR2 SQIVND (reference sequence). The trim removed 2 bases at V and 6 bases at J, leaving 9 bases unmatched. There are 15 residues in the CDR3. The CDR3 region is CASSIIPGGPGEQYF. The CDR3 DNA is TGTGCCAGTAGTATAATCCCGGGAGGGCCGGGCGAGCAGTACTTC.

This sequence joins TRBV28 and TRBJ2-1; TRBD1 agrees at 9 bases. The CDR3 is 13 residues long. The germline CDR1 and CDR2 sequences are MDHEN and SYDVKM. V trimming: 7 bases; J trimming: 8 bases; junction bases outside the gene matches: 6. The CDR3 reads CASNQQGADEQFF. Written as DNA, the CDR3 is TGTGCCAGCAACCAACAGGGGGCAGATGAGCAGTTCTTC.

The chain combines TRBV7-9 with TRBJ1-2; possible D gene TRBD1, 5 bases. This CDR3 is 15 amino acids long. The V and J ends lost 0 bases and 0 bases respectively, with 8 bases between them. Germline V gives CDR1 SEHNR, CDR2 FQNEAQ (reference sequence). CDR3 sequence: CASSLAGGSNYGYTF. CDR3 sequence (DNA): TGTGCCAGCAGCTTAGCGGGGGGGTCTAACTATGGCTACACCTTC.

The gene calls are TRBV10-2 and TRBJ2-2, with D hard to call. Germline CDR1 WSHSY, CDR2 SAAADI. The CDR3 loop spans 13 amino acids. Trimming cost V 7 bases and J 1 base, with 7 bases left between them. The CDR3 DNA is TGCGCCAGCATCGTAGAGAACACCGGGGAGCTGTTTTTT. Its translation is CASIVENTGELFF.

V is TRBV6-5 and J is TRBJ2-2; no clear D gene. V lost 3 bases to trimming and J lost 8 bases, with 16 bases between them. The germline CDR1 and CDR2 sequences are MNHEY and SVGAGI. The CDR3 is 15 residues long. The CDR3, as DNA: TGTGCCAGCAGTTATTACTCTAACCCGGGTGGGGAGCTGTTTTTT. Translating gives CASSYYSNPGGELFF.

The CDR3 loop is CASSFGQGSYNEQFF. For the CDR3, the DNA is TGTGCCAGCAGCTTCGGACAGGGTAGTTACAATGAGCAGTTCTTC. The chain is built from TRBV7-3 and TRBJ2-1, with TRBD1 matching over 8 bases. This CDR3 region has 15 residues. The V and J ends lost 3 bases and 4 bases, in that order; junction bases with no gene match: 5. Germline assignment: CDR1 SGHTA and CDR2 FQGTGA.

The chain links TRBV19 to TRBJ1-2; no definite D call. CDR1 and CDR2 (germline): LNHDA, SQIVND (reference sequence). The CDR3 runs 13 residues. The V end was cut by 7 bases, the J end by 2 bases, with 11 bases between. Written as DNA, the CDR3 is TGTGCCAGTACCCATCAGTCAAACTATGGCTACACCTTC. It codes for CASTHQSNYGYTF.

The genes are TRBV6-5 and TRBJ2-7; D call uncertain. The CDR3 loop spans 11 amino acids. Between the trimmed V and J ends, which lost 5 bases and 9 bases, there was a span of 11 bases. Germline loops: CDR1 MNHEY, CDR2 SVGAGI. The CDR3 sequence: CASSNSGGQYF. The CDR3, as DNA: TGTGCCAGCAGTAACAGTGGTGGGCAGTACTTC.

The chain is built from TRBV6-5 and TRBJ2-7; 9 nucleotides match TRBD1. CDR1 MNHEY and CDR2 SVGAGI come from the germline V gene. The J segment lost 3 bases and the V segment lost 6 bases, leaving 6 bases of the junction unmatched. There are 14 residues in the CDR3. This CDR3 reads CASRMGTGLYEQYF. DNA of the CDR3: TGTGCCAGCAGGATGGGGACAGGGCTCTACGAGCAGTACTTC.

A single count supports this clone. This sequence joins TRBV29-1 and TRBJ1-1; no firm D call. Trimming shortened V by 5 bases and J by 1 base, and 14 bases separated the two germline ends. The CDR3 covers 14 residues. CDR1 is SQVTM, CDR2 ANQGSEA, per germline. The CDR3 coding sequence is TGCAGCGTTTCAAAACTGAAACCGAACACTGAAGCTTTCTTT. Translation: CSVSKLKPNTEAFF.

This clone was detected only a few times. This chain uses TRBV5-4 with TRBJ2-3; possible D gene TRBD1, 6 bases. This CDR3 spans 14 amino acids. Germline lookup yields CDR1 SGHNT and CDR2 YYREEE (reference sequence). Trimming took 4 bases from V and 2 from J, leaving 11 bases between them. The CDR3 nucleotides are TGTGCCAGCAGCGCGACAGGATCCACAGATACGCAGTATTTT. Translated: CASSATGSTDTQYF. Together with reference TRBV5-4 and TRBJ2-3, the CDR3 gives the full variable domain: ETGVTQSPTHLIKTRGQQVTLRCSSQSGHNTVSWYQQALGQGPQFIFQYYREEENGRGNFPPRFSGLQFPNYSSELNVNALELDDSALYLCASSATGSTDTQYFGPGTRLTVL.

The gene calls are TRBV19 and TRBJ1-1, with 11 nucleotides matching TRBD1. Germline assignment: CDR1 LNHDA and CDR2 SQIVND (reference sequence). J was trimmed by 6 bases and V by 5 bases; bases with no gene match: 11. This CDR3 is built from 16 residues. CDR3 DNA: TGTGCCAGTAGTTCCGGACAGGGGGCAGGATCGTCTGAAGCTTTCTTT. It translates to CASSSGQGAGSSEAFF.